Included here is one T cell receptor beta chain sequence, with context. What it binds is not known. The sample originates from a study of shared clonotypes between healthy human individuals. Whole-study results and caveats: Investigators expected sequencing depth to affect clonotype sharing among donors.

For each subset, genomic DNA was distributed in equal portions over several immunoSEQ plates. Study processing details: ImmunoSEQ output lacked quality scores and full-length reads, limiting matched filtering. Data came from immunoSEQ multiplex PCR; TCRdb stores just in-frame clones and leaves some out. The V and J calls and the clone size are those of that table, but D and trimming were determined from the DNA. The sample includes about 450,000 clones, around 79% of them seen just once. Adult Caucasians living in Nashville, Tennessee made up all of the donors. Trimming removed 5 bases from V and 5 bases from J, with 12 bases in between. Per the germline V gene, CDR1 is MDHEN and CDR2 is SYDVKM. The CDR3 has 13 amino acids.

The chain carries TRBV28 and TRBJ1-1; D gene uncertain. The receptor was isolated from a woman in her forties in good health. Some clones in this sample may be carry-over from other donors' samples. Sequencing was done on a sample of PBMCs. CDR3 sequence reads: CASSNSGGTEAFF. The CDR3 DNA follows: TGTGCCAGCAGTAACTCCGGTGGGACTGAAGCTTTCTTT. Using reference TRBV28 and TRBJ1-1 for the parts outside the CDR3, the full variable domain is DVKVTQSSRYLVKRTGEKVFLECVQDMDHENMFWYRQDPGLGLRLIYFSYDVKMKEKGDIPEGYSVSREKKERFSLILESASTNQTSMYLCASSNSGGTEAFFGQGTRLTVV.